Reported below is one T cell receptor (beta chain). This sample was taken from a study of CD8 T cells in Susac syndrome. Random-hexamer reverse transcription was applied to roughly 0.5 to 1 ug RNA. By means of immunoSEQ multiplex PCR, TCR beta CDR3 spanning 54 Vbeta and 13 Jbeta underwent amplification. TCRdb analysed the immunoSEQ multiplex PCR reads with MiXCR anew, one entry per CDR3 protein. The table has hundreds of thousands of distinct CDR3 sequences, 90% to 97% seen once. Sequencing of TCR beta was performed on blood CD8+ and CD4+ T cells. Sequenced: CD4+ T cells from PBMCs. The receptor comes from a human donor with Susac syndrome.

The CDR3 loop is CSAPRLVNEQFF. The CDR3 DNA sequence: TGCAGTGCTCCGAGACTAGTTAATGAGCAGTTCTTC. The J gene is TRBJ2-1, the V gene TRBV20-1; the D gene is possibly TRBD2 (6 bases). V lost 5 bases and J lost 7, with 12 bases in between. Germline V gene data show CDR1 as DFQATT and CDR2 as SNEGSKA (reference sequence). This CDR3 region has 12 residues.